This T cell receptor beta chain was recorded in a study of blood T cell repertoires in COVID-19. Background on the study: PBMCs, B-cell-depleted T cells, or T cells provided the cDNA or gDNA that made up the material.

In the original workflow: Amplification from reference gene primers served as the basis for estimated nucleated cell counts. TCRdb's copy holds only in-frame clones and misses some; the assay was immunoSEQ multiplex PCR. The V and J calls and clone size were taken over from that table, and D and trimming were inferred from the DNA. The data contain about 210,000 clones, roughly 84% of them seen just once; the ten biggest clones take up around 2.9%. Each exposed participant met a COVID-19 case in the 2 weeks preceding study entry. Per the germline V gene, CDR1 is LGHNA and CDR2 is YNFKEQ. The CDR3 has 17 residues. Trimming removed 1 base from V and 2 bases from J, with 16 bases in between.

The origin of this receptor is a woman under 40 who had been exposed to COVID-19. This chain connects TRBV4-2 to TRBJ2-3, with D possibly TRBD2 on 7 matching bases. The sequenced material came from PBMCs or T cells enriched from blood (not recorded which). CDR3 nucleotide sequence: TGTGCCAGCAGCCAAGGAGGAAGAGGGGGGGTCACAGATACGCAGTATTTT. Protein sequence: CASSQGGRGGVTDTQYF.